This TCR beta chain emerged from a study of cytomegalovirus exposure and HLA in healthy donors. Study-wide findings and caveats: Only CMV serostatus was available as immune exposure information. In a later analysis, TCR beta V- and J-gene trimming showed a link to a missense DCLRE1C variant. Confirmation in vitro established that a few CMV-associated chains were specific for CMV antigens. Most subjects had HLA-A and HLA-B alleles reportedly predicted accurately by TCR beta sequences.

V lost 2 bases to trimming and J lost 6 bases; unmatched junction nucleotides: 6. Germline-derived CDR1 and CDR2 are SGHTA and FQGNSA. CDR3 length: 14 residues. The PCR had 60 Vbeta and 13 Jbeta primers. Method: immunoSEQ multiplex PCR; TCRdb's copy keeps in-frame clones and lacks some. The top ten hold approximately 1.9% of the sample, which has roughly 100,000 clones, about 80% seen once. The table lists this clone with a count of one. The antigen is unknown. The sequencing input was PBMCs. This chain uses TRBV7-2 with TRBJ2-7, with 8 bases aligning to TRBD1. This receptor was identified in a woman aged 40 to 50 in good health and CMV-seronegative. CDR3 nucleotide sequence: TGTGCCAGCAGCTTATCTGGACAGGGTATCGAGCAGTACTTC. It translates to CASSLSGQGIEQYF.